Listed below are T cell receptor beta chains from one sample, sequenced in a study of shared clonotypes between healthy human individuals. The protocol was immunoSEQ multiplex PCR, while the TCRdb copy is restricted to in-frame clones and leaves out a portion. This table has around 88,000 clones, 60% to 70% appearing once. Sequences were obtained from memory CD8+ T cells sorted from blood. All receptors come from a man younger than 45 in good health. Both conserved end residues are part of each CDR3. D genes are given only for firm matches. Where a row states a size, it is once, few, many or the class of an expanded clone; other rows omit it.

d_call j_call cdr3_length v_call clone_size cdr3_aa cdr3_nt
NA TRBJ2-7 12 TRBV11-2 NA CASSSERNEQYF TGTGCCAGCAGCTCTGAACGGAACGAGCAGTACTTC
NA TRBJ2-1 15 TRBV5-4 NA CASSGGRGSYNEQFF TGTGCCAGCAGCGGGGGACGGGGGAGCTACAATGAGCAGTTCTTC
NA TRBJ1-5 15 TRBV6-1 NA CASTRSDSYNQPQHF TGTGCCAGCACTCGATCGGACAGCTACAATCAGCCCCAGCATTTT
NA TRBJ2-7 13 TRBV7-2 NA CASSSLDSYEQYF TGTGCCAGCAGCTCCTTAGACTCCTACGAGCAGTACTTC
NA TRBJ2-2 17 TRBV9 once CASSPHLVGGRTGELFF TGTGCCAGCAGCCCTCACTTGGTGGGGGGAAGAACCGGGGAGCTGTTTTTT
NA TRBJ2-7 14 TRBV28 NA CASSLQGILGEQYF TGTGCCAGCAGTCTCCAGGGGATACTTGGCGAGCAGTACTTC
NA TRBJ2-7 14 TRBV19 NA CASSPFTGNYEQYF TGTGCCAGTAGTCCTTTCACCGGGAACTACGAGCAGTACTTC
NA TRBJ2-4 16 TRBV25-1 NA CASSGERVGAKNIQYF TGTGCCAGCAGTGGGGAGAGGGTCGGAGCCAAAAACATTCAGTACTTC
TRBD1 TRBJ2-1 15 TRBV6-1 NA CASSVGQGTYNEQFF TGTGCCAGCAGTGTTGGACAGGGAACATACAATGAGCAGTTCTTC
NA TRBJ2-7 15 TRBV5-1 NA CASSLDPGTAKGQYF TGCGCCAGCAGCTTGGATCCGGGCACGGCGAAGGGGCAGTACTTC
TRBD1 TRBJ1-5 15 TRBV25-1 few CASSSGTGPPQPQHF TGTGCCAGCAGTTCCGGGACAGGGCCCCCTCAGCCCCAGCATTTT
NA TRBJ2-7 14 TRBV5-1 NA CASSPVAGTHEQYF TGCGCCAGCAGCCCCGTGGCAGGCACCCACGAGCAGTACTTC
NA TRBJ2-1 11 TRBV5-6 NA CASSLASEQFF TGTGCCAGCAGCTTGGCTAGTGAGCAGTTCTTC
NA TRBJ2-7 14 TRBV28 NA CASRGGTDYYEQYF TGTGCCAGCAGGGGCGGGACAGACTACTACGAGCAGTACTTC
TRBD1 TRBJ1-2 15 TRBV5-4 few CASSFPPGQIYGYTF TGTGCCAGCAGCTTCCCGCCGGGACAGATCTATGGCTACACCTTC
NA TRBJ1-5 15 TRBV28 NA CASSLEGENNQPQHF TGTGCCAGCAGTTTGGAGGGAGAGAACAATCAGCCCCAGCATTTT
NA TRBJ2-5 13 TRBV7-9 NA CASSLGGHEPNYF TGTGCCAGCAGCTTAGGGGGACACGAGCCCAACTACTTC
NA TRBJ1-2 11 TRBV28 NA CASSLAYGYTF TGTGCCAGCAGTTTAGCCTATGGCTACACCTTC
TRBD1 TRBJ2-3 19 TRBV18 NA CASSLRPSSGQGVTDTQYF TGTGCCAGCTCACTGCGTCCTTCCTCTGGACAGGGAGTTACAGATACGCAGTATTTT
TRBD2 TRBJ2-3 15 TRBV27 many CASVAGVEGTDTQYF TGTGCCAGCGTAGCGGGAGTTGAGGGGACAGATACGCAGTATTTT